The rows below give T cell receptor beta chains drawn from one sample of a study of blood T cell repertoires in COVID-19. Assay used: immunoSEQ multiplex PCR; TCRdb lists only in-frame clones, some missing. The sample gives around 87,000 clones, under 90% of which show up once; around 1.5% is in the top ten. The sequencing sample was made of peripheral blood. The receptor source for this set is a human donor with active COVID-19. The donor label of this sample is uncertain. The conserved cysteine and the conserved F or W are not part of the CDR3 here.

j_gene: TRBJ2-3; v_gene: TRBV5-6; CDR3aa: ASSLDLAGVGDTQY
j_gene: TRBJ2-3; v_gene: TRBV9; CDR3aa: ASQSGTSGDTQY
j_gene: TRBJ2-1; v_gene: TRBV19; CDR3aa: ASSIAGGFYEQF
j_gene: TRBJ2-7; v_gene: TRBV9; CDR3aa: ASSVGPGIYEQY
j_gene: TRBJ2-1; v_gene: TRBV9; CDR3aa: ASSVGEGRSEKYNEQF
j_gene: TRBJ1-3; v_gene: TRBV14; CDR3aa: ASSHRGLLNTIY
j_gene: TRBJ1-4; v_gene: TRBV7-2; CDR3aa: ASSLGTGRNEKLF
j_gene: TRBJ2-6; v_gene: TRBV12-2; CDR3aa: ASRLKLGGRISGANVLT
j_gene: TRBJ1-2; v_gene: TRBV3-1/TRBV3-2; CDR3aa: ASSQDQAIYGYT
j_gene: TRBJ2-1; v_gene: TRBV14; CDR3aa: ASSRLAGGPNEQF
j_gene: TRBJ2-7; v_gene: TRBV5-5; CDR3aa: ASSLGLGDRNYEQY
j_gene: TRBJ2-7; v_gene: TRBV28; CDR3aa: ASSFRGLEQY
j_gene: TRBJ2-3; v_gene: TRBV6-6; CDR3aa: ASSYSGGRTDTQY
j_gene: TRBJ2-1; v_gene: TRBV27; CDR3aa: ASSQLAGGPERHEQF
j_gene: TRBJ1-6; v_gene: TRBV2; CDR3aa: ASSADRGTLISPLH
j_gene: TRBJ2-3; v_gene: TRBV19; CDR3aa: ASSIGGSTDTQY
j_gene: TRBJ1-2; v_gene: TRBV30; CDR3aa: AWSVFLTGGGDGYT
j_gene: TRBJ1-4; v_gene: TRBV3-1/TRBV3-2; CDR3aa: ASSQALSELF
j_gene: TRBJ2-7; v_gene: TRBV6-5; CDR3aa: ASRQGALPYEQY
j_gene: TRBJ1-5; v_gene: TRBV6-4; CDR3aa: ASSPGGGSQPQH
j_gene: TRBJ2-5; v_gene: TRBV10-3; CDR3aa: ATATSGGQETQY
j_gene: TRBJ2-7; v_gene: TRBV4-3; CDR3aa: ASSQGFAGSSYEQY
j_gene: TRBJ1-2; v_gene: TRBV19; CDR3aa: ASTHLRATDYGYT
j_gene: TRBJ2-3; v_gene: TRBV28; CDR3aa: ASSLFWGTSTDTQY
j_gene: TRBJ2-7; v_gene: TRBV7-2; CDR3aa: ASSLQAGGLYEQY
j_gene: TRBJ1-1; v_gene: TRBV9; CDR3aa: ASSAVTHTEAF
j_gene: TRBJ2-2; v_gene: TRBV5-1; CDR3aa: ASSLAPGLAPGELF
j_gene: TRBJ2-3; v_gene: TRBV7-8; CDR3aa: ASSPQAQSTDTQY
j_gene: TRBJ1-5; v_gene: TRBV4-1; CDR3aa: ASSSGTGYQPQH
j_gene: TRBJ2-3; v_gene: TRBV30; CDR3aa: AWTFFADTQY
j_gene: TRBJ1-3; v_gene: TRBV4-2; CDR3aa: ASSQVGGVSGNTIY
j_gene: TRBJ2-3; v_gene: TRBV5-4; CDR3aa: ASSLLGGPTDTQY
j_gene: TRBJ2-1; v_gene: TRBV6-4; CDR3aa: ASSDSSGGTNEQF
j_gene: TRBJ1-6; v_gene: TRBV7-3; CDR3aa: ASSLTGTGNSPLH
j_gene: TRBJ2-5; v_gene: TRBV30; CDR3aa: ACQTGGLRETQY
j_gene: TRBJ1-2; v_gene: TRBV30; CDR3aa: ASSSGQGLYGYT
j_gene: TRBJ1-1; v_gene: TRBV6-6; CDR3aa: ASSPNRATEAF
j_gene: TRBJ2-3; v_gene: TRBV7-3; CDR3aa: ASSLHDRGLGTDTQY
j_gene: TRBJ1-4; v_gene: TRBV5-5; CDR3aa: ASSLATGSNEKLF
j_gene: TRBJ2-2; v_gene: TRBV6-4; CDR3aa: ASSSELYTGELF
j_gene: TRBJ1-3; v_gene: TRBV7-2; CDR3aa: ASREGTAGNTIY
j_gene: TRBJ1-5; v_gene: TRBV28; CDR3aa: ASSLGQGSIQPQH
j_gene: TRBJ1-5; v_gene: TRBV7-6; CDR3aa: ASSPTPGGTYQPQH
j_gene: TRBJ1-4; v_gene: TRBV20-1; CDR3aa: SASPPTAMNEKLF